These 21 T cell receptor beta chains came from one sample sequenced in a study of blood T cell repertoires in COVID-19. Sequencing was performed with immunoSEQ multiplex PCR; in TCRdb, only in-frame clones are kept and a portion is missing. The table shows some 130,000 clones, with roughly 88% occurring only once. Sequencing used peripheral blood. The source of these receptors is a man aged 45-65 years with acute or convalescent COVID-19.

The CDR3 DNA reads as TGTGCCAGCAGTGAAATCTCCTCCTTTTGGGGACAGGTTTCCTATGGCTACACCTTC. Amino acid sequence: CASSEISSFWGQVSYGYTF. V gene TRBV6-1 combines with J gene TRBJ1-2, with TRBD1 identical over 8 bases. Germline trimming cut 2 bases from V and 4 bases from J; bases unmatched to any gene: 18. The CDR3 length is 19 residues. Germline V gene lookup returns CDR1 MNHNS and CDR2 SASEGT.

This sequence joins TRBV5-6 and TRBJ2-1; D unresolved. The V end was cut by 2 bases, the J end by 0 bases, with 9 bases between. The CDR3 runs to 15 residues. Germline V lookup: CDR1 SGHDT, CDR2 YYEEEE. Here the CDR3 reads CASSLARRSYNEQFF. The CDR3 DNA reads as TGTGCCAGCAGCTTAGCCCGCCGCTCCTACAATGAGCAGTTCTTC.

V usage is TRBV10-3 and J usage is TRBJ1-6, with D possibly being TRBD1 (6 bases). CDR1 is ENHRY, CDR2 SYGVKD, per germline. The CDR3 runs to 14 residues. V was clipped by 6 bases and J by 6 bases, with 12 bases between them. The CDR3 reads CAIRVDRTNSPLHF. Written as DNA, the CDR3 is TGTGCCATCAGGGTTGACAGGACTAATTCACCCCTCCACTTT.

V and J are TRBV28 and TRBJ1-1; D gene ambiguous. Germline CDR1 MDHEN, CDR2 SYDVKM. The CDR3 runs 13 residues. Trimming removed 7 bases from V and 5 bases from J, with 14 bases in between. This chain's CDR3 is CASIQALRTEAFF. The DNA of the CDR3 is TGTGCCAGCATCCAAGCGCTAAGGACTGAAGCTTTCTTT.

This chain uses TRBV9 with TRBJ1-3; 8 positions match TRBD1. CDR3 length: 14 residues. The germline gives CDR1 SGDLS, CDR2 YYNGEE. Germline trimming cut 4 bases from V and 4 bases from J; bases unmatched to any gene: 4. CDR3 sequence reads: CASSPTGGGNTIYF. In DNA, the CDR3 is TGTGCCAGCAGCCCTACAGGGGGGGGAAACACCATATATTTT.

This chain joins TRBV6-2 or TRBV6-3 and TRBJ1-3, with D unclear. The CDR3 is 12 residues long. CDR1 and CDR2 (germline): MNHEY, SVGEGT. The germline V and J ends were trimmed by 4 bases and 5 bases, with 6 bases remaining between them. The CDR3 is CASSSIRNTIYF. CDR3 coding DNA: TGTGCCAGCAGTTCTATTCGAAACACCATATATTTT.

The chain carries TRBV5-1 and TRBJ2-1, with TRBD2 matching 8 bases. Trimming removed 0 bases from V and 3 bases from J; junction bases left unmatched: 5. Germline-derived CDR1 and CDR2 are SGHRS and YFSETQ. CDR3 length: 16 amino acids. CDR3 sequence reads: CASSLASSGLYNEQFF. In DNA form, the CDR3 reads TGCGCCAGCAGCTTGGCATCTAGCGGGCTCTACAATGAGCAGTTCTTC.

The V gene is TRBV18, the J gene TRBJ1-5; D is uncertain. This CDR3 contains 14 residues. The germline V and J ends were trimmed by 3 bases and 7 bases, with 13 bases remaining between them. Germline V lookup: CDR1 KGHSH, CDR2 LQKENI. CDR3 amino acids: CASSPNPQIQPQHF. CDR3 coding DNA: TGTGCCAGCTCACCGAACCCCCAGATCCAGCCCCAGCATTTT.

This clone was detected only once. The rearrangement uses TRBV6-6 and TRBJ1-5, with D possibly TRBD1 on 5 matching bases. CDR1 is MNHNY, CDR2 SVGAGI, per germline (reference sequence). The CDR3 is 13 amino acids. V lost 6 bases and J 1 base, leaving 7 bases between the germline ends. CDR3 sequence reads: CASRQDSNQPQHF. The CDR3 region has the DNA TGTGCCAGCAGACAGGACAGCAATCAGCCCCAGCATTTT.

The chain links TRBV5-5 to TRBJ1-5, with 10 bases identical to TRBD1. Germline CDR1 is SGHKS and CDR2 is YYEKEE (reference sequence). CDR3 length: 16 residues. The junction had 13 bases not matched to a gene; V was cut back by 7 bases and J by 6 bases. CDR3: CASQLEMTGGFQPQHF. Written as DNA, the CDR3 is TGTGCCAGCCAGCTTGAAATGACAGGGGGCTTTCAGCCCCAGCATTTT.

The genes are TRBV29-1 and TRBJ1-1; 9 nucleotides align to TRBD1. Per germline, CDR1 SQVTM and CDR2 ANQGSEA. The CDR3 length is 14 residues. V was clipped by 4 bases and J by 1 base; unmatched bases: 4. Here the CDR3 reads CSVVGQGRNTEAFF. CDR3 DNA sequence: TGCAGCGTTGTGGGACAGGGTCGGAACACTGAAGCTTTCTTT.

This chain uses TRBV7-2 with TRBJ1-2; D unresolved. The germline V gene has CDR1 SGHTA and CDR2 FQGNSA. V was cut by 2 bases and J by 4 bases, with 11 bases left in between. This CDR3 contains 14 residues. CDR3 protein: CASSLSSASYGYTF. The CDR3 coding sequence is TGTGCCAGCAGCTTATCGTCAGCGTCCTATGGCTACACCTTC.

The CDR3 sequence: CASSYHRVETQYF. The CDR3, as DNA: TGTGCCAGCAGCTATCACAGGGTAGAGACCCAGTACTTC. The V and J genes are TRBV7-2 and TRBJ2-5, with D possibly TRBD1 on 6 matching bases. Germline V gene sequence: CDR1 SGHTA, CDR2 FQGNSA. This CDR3 is 13 amino acids long. Between the trimmed V and J ends, which lost 4 bases and 4 bases, there was a span of 10 bases.

The chain combines TRBV19 with TRBJ1-1, with 7 bases aligning to TRBD1. The CDR3 length is 14 residues. Germline V CDR1 and CDR2: LNHDA, SQIVND (reference sequence). V lost 5 bases to trimming and J lost 0 bases; unmatched junction nucleotides: 3. The chain's CDR3 is CASSQGGMNTEAFF. CDR3 nucleotide sequence: TGTGCCAGTAGTCAGGGGGGAATGAACACTGAAGCTTTCTTT.

This chain connects TRBV10-3 to TRBJ2-7, with TRBD2 as a possible D gene (5 bases). V lost 6 bases, J lost 9 bases, and 21 bases lay in between. CDR3 length: 14 amino acids. The V gene's germline CDR1 is ENHRY and CDR2 SYGVKD. CDR3 DNA: TGTGCCATCAGCGCAGACTGGGAAGTAAGCGGGCAGTACTTC. Encoded protein: CAISADWEVSGQYF.

J is TRBJ1-1 and V is TRBV7-9, with D maybe TRBD1 (5 bases). Between the trimmed V and J ends, which lost 4 bases and 1 base, there was a span of 10 bases. The CDR3 is 14 amino acids. Germline values: CDR1 SEHNR, CDR2 FQNEAQ (reference sequence). In DNA, the CDR3 is TGTGCCAGCAGCTCCATAGACAGGAACACTGAAGCTTTCTTT. Protein sequence: CASSSIDRNTEAFF.

The gene calls are TRBV28 and TRBJ2-2; a possible D gene is TRBD2 (6 bases). Per germline, CDR1 MDHEN and CDR2 SYDVKM. The V gene lost 8 bases and the J gene lost 1 base, with 8 bases spanning the gap. The CDR3 runs to 13 residues. The CDR3 DNA reads as TGTGCCAGCGCCGGGGGGAACACCGGGGAGCTGTTTTTT. Translation gives CASAGGNTGELFF.

This clone was seen just once. The CDR3 region is CASSQVLQARREQYF. The CDR3 DNA reads as TGCGCCAGCAGCCAAGTACTCCAGGCACGCAGGGAGCAGTACTTC. V usage is TRBV4-1 and J usage is TRBJ2-7; D not certain. The V end lost 1 base, the J end lost 7 bases, and 17 bases lay between the germline ends. Germline values: CDR1 MGHRA, CDR2 YSYEKL. The CDR3 contains 15 residues.

The chain recombines TRBV18 with TRBJ1-6, with 8 bases aligning to TRBD1. The CDR3 contains 14 residues. V dropped 3 bases and J dropped 10; count of bases not matched to a gene: 5. Germline loops: CDR1 KGHSH, CDR2 LQKENI. CDR3 amino acids: CASSPAGGDSPLHF. CDR3 nucleotide sequence: TGTGCCAGCTCACCGGCAGGGGGCGACTCACCCCTCCACTTT.

The CDR3 region has the DNA TGTGCCAGCAGTAGACAGGATAATGAAAAACTGTTTTTT. Protein sequence: CASSRQDNEKLFF. The rearrangement links TRBV12-3 or TRBV12-4 to TRBJ1-4; tentatively, D is TRBD1 (6 bases). Deletions cut 5 bases from V and 4 bases from J, with 8 bases between. This CDR3 is built from 13 residues.

The chain combines TRBV7-9 with TRBJ1-5, with 9 bases lining up with TRBD1. The CDR3 sequence is 13 residues long. Germline V gene sequence: CDR1 SEHNR, CDR2 FQNEAQ (reference sequence). Trimming cost V 11 bases and J 2 bases; bases outside gene matches: 4. The CDR3 bases are TGTGCCGTACAGGGGGCCGGCAATCAGCCCCAGCATTTT. Translated, it gives CAVQGAGNQPQHF.